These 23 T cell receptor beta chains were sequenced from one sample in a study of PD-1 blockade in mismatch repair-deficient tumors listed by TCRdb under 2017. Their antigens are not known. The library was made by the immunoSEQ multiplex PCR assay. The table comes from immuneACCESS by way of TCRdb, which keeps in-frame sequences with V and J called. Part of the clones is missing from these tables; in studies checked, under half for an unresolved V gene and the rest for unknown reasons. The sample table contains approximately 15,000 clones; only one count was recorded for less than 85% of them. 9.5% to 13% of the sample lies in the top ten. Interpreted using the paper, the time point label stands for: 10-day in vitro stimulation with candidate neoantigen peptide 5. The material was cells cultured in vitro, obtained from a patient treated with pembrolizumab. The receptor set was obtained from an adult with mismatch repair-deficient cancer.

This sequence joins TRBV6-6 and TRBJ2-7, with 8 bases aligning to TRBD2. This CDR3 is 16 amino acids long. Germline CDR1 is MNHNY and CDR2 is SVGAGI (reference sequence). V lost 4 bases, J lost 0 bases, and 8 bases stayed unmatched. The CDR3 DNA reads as TGTGCCAGCAGTTCCTGGGTAGCGGGGAGCTCCTACGAGCAGTACTTC. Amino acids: CASSSWVAGSSYEQYF.

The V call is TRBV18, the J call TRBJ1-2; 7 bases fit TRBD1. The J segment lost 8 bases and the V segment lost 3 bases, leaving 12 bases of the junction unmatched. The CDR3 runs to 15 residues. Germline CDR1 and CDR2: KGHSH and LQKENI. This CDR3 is CASSPVGGESSGYTF. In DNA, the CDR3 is TGTGCCAGCTCACCCGTAGGGGGCGAGTCAAGCGGCTACACCTTC.

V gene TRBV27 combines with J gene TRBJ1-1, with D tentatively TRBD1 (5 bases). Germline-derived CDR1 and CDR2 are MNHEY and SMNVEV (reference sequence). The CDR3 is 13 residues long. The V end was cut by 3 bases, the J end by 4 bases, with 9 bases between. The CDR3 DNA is TGTGCCAGCAGTTTGGGGGGGGGCACTGAAGCTTTCTTT. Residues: CASSLGGGTEAFF.

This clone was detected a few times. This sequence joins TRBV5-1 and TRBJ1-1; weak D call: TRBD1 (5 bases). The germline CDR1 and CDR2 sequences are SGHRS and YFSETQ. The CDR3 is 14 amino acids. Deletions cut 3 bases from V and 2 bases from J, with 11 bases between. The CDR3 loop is CASSSQASNTEAFF. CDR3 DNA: TGCGCCAGCAGCTCACAGGCTAGTAACACTGAAGCTTTCTTT.

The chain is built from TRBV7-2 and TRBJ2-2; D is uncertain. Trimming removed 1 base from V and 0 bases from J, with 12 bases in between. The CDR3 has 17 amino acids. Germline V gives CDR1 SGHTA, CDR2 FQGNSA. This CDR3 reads CASSLVGKGTNTGELFF. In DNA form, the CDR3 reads TGTGCCAGCAGCTTAGTAGGGAAGGGCACGAACACCGGGGAGCTGTTTTTT.

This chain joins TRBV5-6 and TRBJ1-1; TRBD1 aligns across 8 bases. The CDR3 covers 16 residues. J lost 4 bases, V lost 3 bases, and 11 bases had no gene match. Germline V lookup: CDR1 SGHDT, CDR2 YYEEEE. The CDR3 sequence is CASSSYRGEWSTEAFF. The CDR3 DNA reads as TGTGCCAGCAGCTCCTACAGGGGGGAGTGGAGCACTGAAGCTTTCTTT.

The DNA of the CDR3 is TGTGCCAGCAGCGCCTCCTCAGGGCTAACTGAAGCTTTCTTT. It is translated as CASSASSGLTEAFF. The chain links TRBV7-2 to TRBJ1-1; tentative D call: TRBD1 (5 bases). CDR1 and CDR2 from the germline V gene are SGHTA and FQGNSA. The CDR3 runs to 14 residues. Trimming stripped 5 bases from V and 5 bases from J, with 15 bases between.

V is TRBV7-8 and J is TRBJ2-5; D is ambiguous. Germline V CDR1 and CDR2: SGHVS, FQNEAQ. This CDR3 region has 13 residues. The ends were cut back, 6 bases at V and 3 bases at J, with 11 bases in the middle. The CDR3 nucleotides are TGTGCCAGCAGTACAACAGTAAAAGAGACCCAGTACTTC. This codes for CASSTTVKETQYF.

The CDR3 bases are TGTGCCAGCAGTGGTCTAGCGGGAGGAACAGATACGCAGTATTTT. As protein: CASSGLAGGTDTQYF. V gene TRBV6-1 combines with J gene TRBJ2-3; 11 positions match TRBD2. With V trimmed by 4 bases and J by 3 bases, 3 bases remained unmatched. The germline V gene has CDR1 MNHNS and CDR2 SASEGT. This CDR3 is 15 amino acids long.

Written as DNA, the CDR3 is TGTGCCAGCAGTCCAACAGGGGGGAATAATGAAAAACTGTTTTTT. Protein product: CASSPTGGNNEKLFF. The V call is TRBV28, the J call TRBJ1-4; TRBD1 agrees at 8 bases. V gave up 5 bases and J gave up 4 bases; unmatched junction bases: 6. CDR1 and CDR2 (germline): MDHEN, SYDVKM. This CDR3 comprises 15 residues.

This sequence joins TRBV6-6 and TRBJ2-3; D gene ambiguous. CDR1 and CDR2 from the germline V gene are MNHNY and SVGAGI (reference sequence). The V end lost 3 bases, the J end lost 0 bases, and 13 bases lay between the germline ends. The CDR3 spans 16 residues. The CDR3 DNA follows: TGTGCCAGCAGTTATAACATACTCGGTAGCACAGATACGCAGTATTTT. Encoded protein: CASSYNILGSTDTQYF.

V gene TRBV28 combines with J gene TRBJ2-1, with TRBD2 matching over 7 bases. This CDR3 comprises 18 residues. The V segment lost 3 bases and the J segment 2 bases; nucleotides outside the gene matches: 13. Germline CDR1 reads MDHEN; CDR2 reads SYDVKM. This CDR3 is CASSFRGIAGLTYNEQFF. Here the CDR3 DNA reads TGTGCCAGCAGTTTTCGTGGGATAGCGGGCCTAACCTACAATGAGCAGTTCTTC. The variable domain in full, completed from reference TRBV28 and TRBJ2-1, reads DVKVTQSSRYLVKRTGEKVFLECVQDMDHENMFWYRQDPGLGLRLIYFSYDVKMKEKGDIPEGYSVSREKKERFSLILESASTNQTSMYLCASSFRGIAGLTYNEQFFGPGTRLTVL.

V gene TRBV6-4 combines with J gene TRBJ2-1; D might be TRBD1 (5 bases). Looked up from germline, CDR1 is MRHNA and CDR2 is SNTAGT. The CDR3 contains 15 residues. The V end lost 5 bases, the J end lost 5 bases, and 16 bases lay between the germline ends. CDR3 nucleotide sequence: TGTGCCAGCAGTCAATCGACAGCTTCAAACAATGAGCAGTTCTTC. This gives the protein CASSQSTASNNEQFF.

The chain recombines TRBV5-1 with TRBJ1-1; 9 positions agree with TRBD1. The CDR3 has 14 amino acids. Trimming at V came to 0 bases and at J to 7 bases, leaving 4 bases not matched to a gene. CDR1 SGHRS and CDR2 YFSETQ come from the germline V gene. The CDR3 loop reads CASSLDRGPGEAFF. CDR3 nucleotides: TGCGCCAGCAGCTTGGACAGGGGGCCAGGTGAAGCTTTCTTT.

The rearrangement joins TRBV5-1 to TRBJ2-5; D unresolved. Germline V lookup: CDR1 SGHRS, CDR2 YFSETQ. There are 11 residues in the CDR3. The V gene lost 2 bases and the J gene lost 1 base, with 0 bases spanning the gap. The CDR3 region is CASSFQETQYF. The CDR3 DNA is TGCGCCAGCAGCTTCCAAGAGACCCAGTACTTC.

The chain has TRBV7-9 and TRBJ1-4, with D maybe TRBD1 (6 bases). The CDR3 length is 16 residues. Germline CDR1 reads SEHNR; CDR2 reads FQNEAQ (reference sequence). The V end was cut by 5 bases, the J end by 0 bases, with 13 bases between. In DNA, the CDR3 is TGTGCCAGCAGCCGAACCGGACAGTCAACTAATGAAAAACTGTTTTTT. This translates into CASSRTGQSTNEKLFF.

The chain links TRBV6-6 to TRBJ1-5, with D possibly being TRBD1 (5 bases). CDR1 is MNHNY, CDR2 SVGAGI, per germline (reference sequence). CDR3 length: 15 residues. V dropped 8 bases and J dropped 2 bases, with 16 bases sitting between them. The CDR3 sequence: CASSRGGSGNQPQHF. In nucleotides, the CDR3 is TGTGCCAGCTCCCGGGGGGGGTCAGGCAATCAGCCCCAGCATTTT.

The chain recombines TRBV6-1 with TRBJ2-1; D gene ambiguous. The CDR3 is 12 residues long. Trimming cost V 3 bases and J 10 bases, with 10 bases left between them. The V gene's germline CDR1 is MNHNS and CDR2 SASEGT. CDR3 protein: CASSDNLKEQFF. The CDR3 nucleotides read TGTGCCAGCAGTGACAACCTCAAAGAGCAGTTCTTC.

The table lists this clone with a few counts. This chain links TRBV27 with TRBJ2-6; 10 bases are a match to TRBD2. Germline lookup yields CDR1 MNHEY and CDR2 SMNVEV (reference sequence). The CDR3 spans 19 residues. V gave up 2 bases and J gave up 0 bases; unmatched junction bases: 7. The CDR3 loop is CASSLRLAGSLSGANVLTF. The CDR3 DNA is TGTGCCAGCAGTTTAAGACTAGCGGGCTCCCTCTCTGGGGCCAACGTCCTGACTTTC.

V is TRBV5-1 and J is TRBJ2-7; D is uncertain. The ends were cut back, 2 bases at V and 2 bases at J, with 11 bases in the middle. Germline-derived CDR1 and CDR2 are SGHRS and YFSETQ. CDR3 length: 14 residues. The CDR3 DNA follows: TGCGCCAGCAGCTTTCGAACAGCTACCTACGAGCAGTACTTC. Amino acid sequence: CASSFRTATYEQYF.

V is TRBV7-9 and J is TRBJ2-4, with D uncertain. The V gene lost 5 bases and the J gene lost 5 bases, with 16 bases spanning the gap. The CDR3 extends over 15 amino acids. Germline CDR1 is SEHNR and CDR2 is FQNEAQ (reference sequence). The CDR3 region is CASSPPSGSQNIQYF. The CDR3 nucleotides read TGTGCCAGCAGCCCCCCGTCAGGCTCGCAAAACATTCAGTACTTC.

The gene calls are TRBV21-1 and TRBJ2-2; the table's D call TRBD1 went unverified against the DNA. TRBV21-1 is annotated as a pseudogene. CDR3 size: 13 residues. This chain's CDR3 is CASPDRVAGELFF. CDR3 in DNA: TGTGCCAGCCCGGACAGGGTGGCCGGGGAGCTGTTTTTT.

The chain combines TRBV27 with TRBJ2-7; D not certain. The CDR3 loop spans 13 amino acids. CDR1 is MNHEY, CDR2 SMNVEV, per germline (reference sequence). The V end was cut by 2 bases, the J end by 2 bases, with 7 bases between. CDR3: CASSLASTYEQYF. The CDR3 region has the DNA TGTGCCAGCAGTTTAGCAAGTACCTACGAGCAGTACTTC.